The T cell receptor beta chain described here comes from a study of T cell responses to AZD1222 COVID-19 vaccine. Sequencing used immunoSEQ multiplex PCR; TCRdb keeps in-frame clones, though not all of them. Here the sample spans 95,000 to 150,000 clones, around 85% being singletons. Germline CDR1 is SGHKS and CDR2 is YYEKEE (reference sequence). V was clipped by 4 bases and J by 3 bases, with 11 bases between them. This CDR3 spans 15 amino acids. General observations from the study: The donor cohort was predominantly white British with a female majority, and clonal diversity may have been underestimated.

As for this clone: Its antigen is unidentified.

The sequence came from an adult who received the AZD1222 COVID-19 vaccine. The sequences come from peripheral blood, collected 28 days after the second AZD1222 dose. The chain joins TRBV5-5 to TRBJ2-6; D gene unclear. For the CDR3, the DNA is TGTGCCAGCAGCCCCCTTTCCCGTGGGGCCAACGTCCTGACTTTC. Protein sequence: CASSPLSRGANVLTF. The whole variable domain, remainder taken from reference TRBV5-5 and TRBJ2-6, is DAGVTQSPTHLIKTRGQQVTLRCSPISGHKSVSWYQQVLGQGPQFIFQYYEKEERGRGNFPDRFSARQFPNYSSELNVNALLLGDSALYLCASSPLSRGANVLTFGAGSRLTVL.